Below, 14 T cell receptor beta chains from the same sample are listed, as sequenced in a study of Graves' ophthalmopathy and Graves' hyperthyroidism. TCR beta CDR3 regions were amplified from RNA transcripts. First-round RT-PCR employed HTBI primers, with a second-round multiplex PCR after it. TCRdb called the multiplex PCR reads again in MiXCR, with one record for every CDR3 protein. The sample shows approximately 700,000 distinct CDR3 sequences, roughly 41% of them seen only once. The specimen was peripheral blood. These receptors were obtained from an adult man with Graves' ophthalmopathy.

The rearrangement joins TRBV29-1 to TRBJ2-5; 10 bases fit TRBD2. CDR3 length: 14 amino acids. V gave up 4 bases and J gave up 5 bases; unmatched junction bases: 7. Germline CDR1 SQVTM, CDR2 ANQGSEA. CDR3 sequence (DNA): TGCAGCGTTGCGGGACTAGCGATCGCGGAGACCCAGTACTTC. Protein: CSVAGLAIAETQYF.

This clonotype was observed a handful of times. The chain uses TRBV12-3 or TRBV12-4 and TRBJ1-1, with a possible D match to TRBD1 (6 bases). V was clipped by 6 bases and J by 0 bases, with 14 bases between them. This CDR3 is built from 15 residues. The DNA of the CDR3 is TGTGCCAGCAGAATGGTGGGACACCTGAACACTGAAGCTTTCTTT. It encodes CASRMVGHLNTEAFF.

CDR3 nucleotides: TGTGCCAGCAGCTTGGGTGGAGGATCAGGGGGCAATTCACCCCTCCACTTT. It yields the protein CASSLGGGSGGNSPLHF. J is TRBJ1-6 and V is TRBV5-5; 8 nucleotides match TRBD1. The length of the CDR3 is 17 residues. V was clipped by 0 bases and J by 7 bases; unmatched bases: 9. Germline V gives CDR1 SGHKS, CDR2 YYEKEE (reference sequence).

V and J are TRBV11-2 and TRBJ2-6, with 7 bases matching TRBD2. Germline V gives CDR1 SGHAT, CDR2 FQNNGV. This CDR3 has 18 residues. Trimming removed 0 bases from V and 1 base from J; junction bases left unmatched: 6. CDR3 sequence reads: CASSLEAGEPSGANVLTF. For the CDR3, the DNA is TGTGCCAGCAGCTTAGAGGCGGGGGAACCTTCTGGGGCCAACGTCCTGACTTTC.

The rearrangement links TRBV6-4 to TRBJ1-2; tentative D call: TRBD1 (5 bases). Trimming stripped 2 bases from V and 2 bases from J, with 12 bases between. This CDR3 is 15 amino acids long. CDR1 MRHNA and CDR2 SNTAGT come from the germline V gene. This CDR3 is CASSDSSGANYGYTF. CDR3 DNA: TGTGCCAGCAGTGACAGCTCTGGGGCCAACTATGGCTACACCTTC.

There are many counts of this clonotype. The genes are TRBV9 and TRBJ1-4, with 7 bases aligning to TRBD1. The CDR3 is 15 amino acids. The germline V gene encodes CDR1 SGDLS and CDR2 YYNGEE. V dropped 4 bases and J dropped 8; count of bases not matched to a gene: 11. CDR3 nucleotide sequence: TGTGCCAGCAGCAGGAGGGAGGGGGCAGGGGAAAAACTGTTTTTT. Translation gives CASSRREGAGEKLFF.

The CDR3 region is CAGKPALSSYEQYF. The CDR3 DNA reads as TGCGCCGGCAAGCCGGCGTTAAGCTCCTACGAGCAGTACTTC. The genes are TRBV5-1 and TRBJ2-7; D remains unclear. This CDR3 has 14 amino acids. V shed 10 bases and J shed 0 bases, with 17 bases lying between them. Germline CDR1 is SGHRS and CDR2 is YFSETQ.

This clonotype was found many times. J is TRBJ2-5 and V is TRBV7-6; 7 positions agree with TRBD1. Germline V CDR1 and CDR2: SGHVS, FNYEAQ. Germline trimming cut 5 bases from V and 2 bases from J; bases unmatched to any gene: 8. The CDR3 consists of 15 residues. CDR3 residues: CASSPRQGLQETQYF. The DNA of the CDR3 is TGTGCCAGCAGCCCCCGACAGGGATTGCAAGAGACCCAGTACTTC.

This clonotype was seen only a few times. The CDR3 nucleotides read TGTGCCAGCAGCCCTTGGCCCTCTGAAGAGACCCAGTACTTC. This translates into CASSPWPSEETQYF. The chain combines TRBV14 with TRBJ2-5; D ambiguous. Trimming took 4 bases from V and 3 from J, leaving 12 bases between them. In germline, CDR1 is SGHDN, CDR2 FVKESK. CDR3 length: 14 amino acids.

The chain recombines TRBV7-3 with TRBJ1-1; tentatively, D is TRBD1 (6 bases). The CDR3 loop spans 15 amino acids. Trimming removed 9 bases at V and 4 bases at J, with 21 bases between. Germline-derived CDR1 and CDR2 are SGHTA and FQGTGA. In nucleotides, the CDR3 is TGTGCCAGTAGTATTGAGACAGGCGATCTCACTGAAGCTTTCTTT. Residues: CASSIETGDLTEAFF.

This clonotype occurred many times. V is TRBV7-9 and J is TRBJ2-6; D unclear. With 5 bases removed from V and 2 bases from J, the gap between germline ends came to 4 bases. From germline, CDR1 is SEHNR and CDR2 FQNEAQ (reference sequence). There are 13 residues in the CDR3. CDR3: CASSPPGANVLTF. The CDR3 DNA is TGTGCCAGCAGCCCGCCTGGGGCCAACGTCCTGACTTTC.

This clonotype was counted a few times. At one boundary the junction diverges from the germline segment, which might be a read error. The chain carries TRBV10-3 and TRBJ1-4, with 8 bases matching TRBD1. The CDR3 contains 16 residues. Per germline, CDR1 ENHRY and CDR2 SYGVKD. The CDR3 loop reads CASSVNQGAHNEKLFF. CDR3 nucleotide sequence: TGTGCCAGCAGTGTCAATCAGGGGGCCCACAATGAAAAACTGTTTTTT.

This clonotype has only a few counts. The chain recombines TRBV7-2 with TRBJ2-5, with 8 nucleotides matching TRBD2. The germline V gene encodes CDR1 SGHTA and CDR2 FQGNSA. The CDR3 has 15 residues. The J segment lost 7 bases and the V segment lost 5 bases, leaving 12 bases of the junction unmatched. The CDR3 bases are TGTGCCAGCAGCGTCGAAAGGACTAGCACAGGGACCCAGTACTTC. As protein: CASSVERTSTGTQYF.

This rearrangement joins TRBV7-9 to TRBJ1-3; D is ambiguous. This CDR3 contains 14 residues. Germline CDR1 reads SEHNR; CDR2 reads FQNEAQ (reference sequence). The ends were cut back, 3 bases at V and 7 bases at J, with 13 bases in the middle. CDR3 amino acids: CASSLVPFGNTIYF. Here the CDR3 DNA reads TGTGCCAGCAGCTTGGTCCCGTTTGGGAACACCATATATTTT. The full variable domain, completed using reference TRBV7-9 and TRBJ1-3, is DTGVSQNPRHKITKRGQNVTFRCDPISEHNRLYWYRQTLGQGPEFLTYFQNEAQLEKSRLLSDRFSAERPKGSFSTLEIQRTEQGDSAMYLCASSLVPFGNTIYFGEGSWLTVV.